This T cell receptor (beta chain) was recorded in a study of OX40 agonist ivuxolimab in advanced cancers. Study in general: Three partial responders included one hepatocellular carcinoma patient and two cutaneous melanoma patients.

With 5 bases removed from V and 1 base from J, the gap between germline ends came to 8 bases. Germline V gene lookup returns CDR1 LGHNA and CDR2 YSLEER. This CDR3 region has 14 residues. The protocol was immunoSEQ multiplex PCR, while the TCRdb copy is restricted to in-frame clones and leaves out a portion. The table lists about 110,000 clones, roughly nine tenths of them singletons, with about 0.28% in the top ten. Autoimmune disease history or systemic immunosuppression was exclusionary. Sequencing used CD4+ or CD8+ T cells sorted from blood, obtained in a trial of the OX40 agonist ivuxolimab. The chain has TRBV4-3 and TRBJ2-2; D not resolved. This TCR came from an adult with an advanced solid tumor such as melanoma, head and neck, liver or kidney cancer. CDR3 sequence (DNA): TGCGCCAGCAGCTACAGCAGGAACACCGGGGAGCTGTTTTTT. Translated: CASSYSRNTGELFF.